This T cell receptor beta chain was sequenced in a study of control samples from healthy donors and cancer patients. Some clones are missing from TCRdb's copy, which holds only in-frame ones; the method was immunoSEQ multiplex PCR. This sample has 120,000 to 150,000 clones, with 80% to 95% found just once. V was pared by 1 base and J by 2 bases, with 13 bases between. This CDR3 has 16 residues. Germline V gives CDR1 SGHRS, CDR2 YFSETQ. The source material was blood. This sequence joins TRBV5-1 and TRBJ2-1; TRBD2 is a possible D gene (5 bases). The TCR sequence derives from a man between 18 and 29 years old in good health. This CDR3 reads CASSLHSSGPYNEQFF. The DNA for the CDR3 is TGCGCCAGCAGCTTGCATTCCAGCGGTCCCTACAATGAGCAGTTCTTC. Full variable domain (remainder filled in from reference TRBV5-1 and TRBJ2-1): KAGVTQTPRYLIKTRGQQVTLSCSPISGHRSVSWYQQTPGQGLQFLFEYFSETQRNKGNFPGRFSGRQFSNSRSEMNVSTLELGDSALYLCASSLHSSGPYNEQFFGPGTRLTVL.